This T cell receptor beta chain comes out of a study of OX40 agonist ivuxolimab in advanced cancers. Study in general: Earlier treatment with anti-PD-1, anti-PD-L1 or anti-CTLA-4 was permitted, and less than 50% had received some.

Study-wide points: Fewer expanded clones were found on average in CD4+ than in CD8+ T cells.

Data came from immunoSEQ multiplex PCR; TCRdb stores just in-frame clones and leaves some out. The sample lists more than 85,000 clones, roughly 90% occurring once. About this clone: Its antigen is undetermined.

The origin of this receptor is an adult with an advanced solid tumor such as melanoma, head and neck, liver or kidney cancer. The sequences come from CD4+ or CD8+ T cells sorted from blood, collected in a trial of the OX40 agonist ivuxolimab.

CDR3 residues: CASSLAGDLLGGQYF. CDR3 sequence (DNA): TGTGCCAGCAGCTTAGCGGGGGACCTACTAGGCGGGCAGTACTTC. The chain links TRBV7-2 to TRBJ2-7, with D perhaps being TRBD1 or TRBD2 (5 bases each). The germline V and J ends were trimmed by 0 bases and 9 bases, with 18 bases remaining between them. The germline CDR1 and CDR2 sequences are SGHTA and FQGNSA. This CDR3 comprises 15 residues.